Listed below are T cell receptor beta chains from one sample, sequenced in a study of T cells after yellow fever vaccination. TCRdb itself ran the 5' RACE reads through MiXCR, one entry per CDR3 protein. The sample includes 300,000 or so distinct CDR3 sequences, approximately 8% of them seen just once. The sequences come from PBMCs, collected around 45 days after the first yellow fever vaccination. These TCRs come from a young man who received the YFV17D yellow fever vaccine. CDR3s leave out the opening cysteine and the closing phenylalanine or tryptophan.

v_gene: TRBV20-1
CDR3aa: SASGTGWSTAGYT

v_gene: TRBV5-1
CDR3aa: ASRSGTELHDTQY

v_gene: TRBV20-1
CDR3aa: SARIYSLDRVH

v_gene: TRBV5-7
CDR3aa: ASSWLGMNTEAF

v_gene: TRBV12-3/TRBV12-4
CDR3aa: ASSLSLEGVQF

v_gene: TRBV5-1
CDR3aa: ASSRRDRAHEQY

v_gene: TRBV6-2/TRBV6-3
CDR3aa: ASSYAGTEYNEQF

v_gene: TRBV6-5
CDR3aa: ASSYSSQSYGYT

v_gene: TRBV11-2
CDR3aa: ASSLVGSSGAYNEQF

v_gene: TRBV4-3
CDR3aa: ASSQEPYTEAF

v_gene: TRBV4-1
CDR3aa: ASSHRGLGNTEAF

v_gene: TRBV4-1
CDR3aa: ASSPSRGHPTEAF

v_gene: TRBV30
CDR3aa: AGSYATNEKLF

v_gene: TRBV12-3/TRBV12-4
CDR3aa: ASSLGQPYNEQF

v_gene: TRBV5-1
CDR3aa: ASSLGRDAEAF